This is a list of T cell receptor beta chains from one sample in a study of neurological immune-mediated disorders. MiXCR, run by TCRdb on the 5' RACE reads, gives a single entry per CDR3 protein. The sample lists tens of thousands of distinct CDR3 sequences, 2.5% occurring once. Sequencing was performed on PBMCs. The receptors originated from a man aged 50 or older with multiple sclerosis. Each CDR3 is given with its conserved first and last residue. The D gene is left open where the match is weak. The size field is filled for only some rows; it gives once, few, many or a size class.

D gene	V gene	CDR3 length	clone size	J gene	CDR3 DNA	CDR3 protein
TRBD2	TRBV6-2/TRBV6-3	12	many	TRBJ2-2	TGTGCCAGCAGTGAGGGACTACTCAGGCTGTTTTTT	CASSEGLLRLFF
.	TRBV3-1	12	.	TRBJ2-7	TGTGCCAGCAGCCGACAGGACAAAGAGCAGTACTTC	CASSRQDKEQYF
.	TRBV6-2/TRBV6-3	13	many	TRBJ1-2	TGTGCCAGCAGTTACATGGGCGGCTATGGCTACACCTTC	CASSYMGGYGYTF
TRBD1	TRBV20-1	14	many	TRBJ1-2	TGCAGTGCTAAAACGACAGGGGGCGGCTATGGCTACACCTTC	CSAKTTGGGYGYTF
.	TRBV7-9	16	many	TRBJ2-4	TGTGCCAGCAGCCAACTCGGTCAGGGGGCCAAAAACATTCAGTACTTC	CASSQLGQGAKNIQYF
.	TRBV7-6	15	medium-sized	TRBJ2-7	TGTGCCAGCAGCTTAGATATCTCGGGGCTAGGCGAGCAGTACTTC	CASSLDISGLGEQYF
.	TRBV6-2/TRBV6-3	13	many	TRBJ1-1	TGTGCCAGCAGTCGGGGGGGCGCTGCTGAAGCTTTCTTT	CASSRGGAAEAFF
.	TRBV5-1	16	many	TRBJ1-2	TGCGCCAGCAGCTTGGAGTCGACAGGAGGGGCGTATGGCTACACCTTC	CASSLESTGGAYGYTF
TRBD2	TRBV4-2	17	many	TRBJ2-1	TGTGCCAGCAGCCTAAAACCGGGACTAGGGGGAGGGAATGAGCAGTTCTTC	CASSLKPGLGGGNEQFF
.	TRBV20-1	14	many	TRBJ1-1	TGCAGTGCTAGAGATCCGAGGGGCCGGACTGAAGCTTTCTTT	CSARDPRGRTEAFF
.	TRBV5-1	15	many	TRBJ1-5	TGCGCCAGCAGCCAACAGGGAAATAGGAATCAGCCCCAGCATTTT	CASSQQGNRNQPQHF
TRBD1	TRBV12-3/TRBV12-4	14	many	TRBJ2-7	TGTGCCAGCAGTTTATACAGGGGGCCCTACGAGCAGTACTTC	CASSLYRGPYEQYF
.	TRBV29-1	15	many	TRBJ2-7	TGCAGCGTTGATATGGGCCTTGAGGGCGGATACGAGCAGTACTTC	CSVDMGLEGGYEQYF
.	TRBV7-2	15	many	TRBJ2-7	TGTGCCAGCAGCTTAGAGGGGGTTGTAAGGTACGAGCAGTACTTC	CASSLEGVVRYEQYF
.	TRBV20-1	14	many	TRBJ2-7	TGCAGTGCTAGGGGGGGCGGGGCGGCCTACGAGCAGTACTTC	CSARGGGAAYEQYF
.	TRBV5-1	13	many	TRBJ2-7	TGCGCCAGCAGCTTGGTTGGCCTGTCGAAGCAGTACTTC	CASSLVGLSKQYF
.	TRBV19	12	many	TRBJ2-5	TGTGCCAGTAGGAAATCAGGGGAGACCCAGTACTTC	CASRKSGETQYF
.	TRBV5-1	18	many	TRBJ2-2	TGCGCCAGCAGCTTGGAGGTTAGCGGCCTCTCTAGCACCGGGGAGCTGTTTTTT	CASSLEVSGLSSTGELFF
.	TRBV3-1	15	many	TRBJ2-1	TGTGCCAGCAGCCAAATGAGAGGTGCCCACAATGAGCAGTTCTTC	CASSQMRGAHNEQFF
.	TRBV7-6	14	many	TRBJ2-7	TGTGCCAGCAGCTTAGATCAGGGTTCCGACGAGCAGTACTTC	CASSLDQGSDEQYF
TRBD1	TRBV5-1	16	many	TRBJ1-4	TGCGCCAGCAGCTGGGGAGCCGGGACAGGGAATGAAAAACTGTTTTTT	CASSWGAGTGNEKLFF
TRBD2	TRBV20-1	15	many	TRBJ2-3	TGCAGTGCTCACCTCCCGGGGGGGTGGGCAGATACGCAGTATTTT	CSAHLPGGWADTQYF
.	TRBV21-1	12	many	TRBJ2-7	TGTGCCAGCAGCAAAGGGGACTTAAGTCAGTACTTC	CASSKGDLSQYF
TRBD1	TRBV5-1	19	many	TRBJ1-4	TGCGCCAGCAGTCGGTCCCTAGAGACAGGGCCCCTACTCCGCGGAAAACTGTTTTTT	CASSRSLETGPLLRGKLFF
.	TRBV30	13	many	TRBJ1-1	TGTGCCTGGAGTAGTTTCTTCAACACTGAAGCTTTCTTT	CAWSSFFNTEAFF
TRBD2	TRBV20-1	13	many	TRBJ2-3	TGCAGTGCCGGGAGGGCCCGCACAGATACGCAGTATTTT	CSAGRARTDTQYF
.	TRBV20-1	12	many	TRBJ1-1	TGCAGTGCTAGGAGAGGGAACACTGAAGCTTTCTTT	CSARRGNTEAFF
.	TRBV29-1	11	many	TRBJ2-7	TGCAGCGCCGAAATCTCATACGAGCAGTACTTC	CSAEISYEQYF
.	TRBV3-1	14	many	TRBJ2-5	TGTGCCAGCAGCCCGGCGGGGCTCCAAGAGACCCAGTACTTC	CASSPAGLQETQYF
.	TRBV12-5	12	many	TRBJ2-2	TGTGCTAGTGCCCCCGGAGGGGGGGAGCTGTTTTTT	CASAPGGGELFF
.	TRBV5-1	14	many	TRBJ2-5	TGCGCCAGCAGCTTTGGCCACCAACAAGAGACCCAGTACTTC	CASSFGHQQETQYF
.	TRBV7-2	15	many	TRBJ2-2	TGTGCCAGCCGGGGGGGACAGACGAACACCGGGGAGCTGTTTTTT	CASRGGQTNTGELFF
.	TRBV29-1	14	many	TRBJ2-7	TGCAGCGTTGAAGATTGGAGGGGGGACGACGAGCAGTACTTC	CSVEDWRGDDEQYF
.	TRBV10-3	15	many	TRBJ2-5	TGTGCCATCAGTGAGTCACCGGGGGCGGGGGAGACCCAGTACTTC	CAISESPGAGETQYF
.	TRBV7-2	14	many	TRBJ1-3	TGTGCCAGCAGCTTAGGCTCGGCGGGAAACACCATATATTTT	CASSLGSAGNTIYF
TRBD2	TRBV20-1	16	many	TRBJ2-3	TGCAGTGCTAGATCCTTTGCTAGCGGGGGGGAGAGGGCGCAGTATTTT	CSARSFASGGERAQYF
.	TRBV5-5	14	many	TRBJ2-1	TGTGCCAGCAGCTCGGACCCGGCCTACAATGAGCAGTTCTTC	CASSSDPAYNEQFF